One sample yielded the 7 T cell receptor beta chains listed below, sequenced in a study of PD-1 blockade in classical Hodgkin lymphoma. Assay used: immunoSEQ multiplex PCR; TCRdb lists only in-frame clones, some missing. The table records about 47,000 clones, under 95% of them present only once. Time point meaning: newly diagnosed, previously untreated cHL patient sample. Source material: peripheral blood mononuclear cells (PBMCs). The receptor set was obtained from a human donor with classical Hodgkin lymphoma.

The gene calls are TRBV9 and TRBJ1-5; D unresolved. The germline V and J ends were trimmed by 4 bases and 5 bases, with 13 bases remaining between them. Looked up from germline, CDR1 is SGDLS and CDR2 is YYNGEE. CDR3 length equals 14 residues. The CDR3 DNA reads as TGTGCCAGCAGCCTGGCGCTAGGAGATCAGCCCCAGCATTTT. It specifies CASSLALGDQPQHF.

This sequence joins TRBV9 and TRBJ1-2, with 7 nucleotides matching TRBD1. This CDR3 is built from 12 residues. The junction had 3 bases not matched to a gene; V was cut back by 2 bases and J by 8 bases. Germline CDR1 SGDLS, CDR2 YYNGEE. The CDR3, as DNA: TGTGCCAGCAGCGTGACAGGGTTCGGCTACACCTTC. It codes for CASSVTGFGYTF.

In nucleotides, the CDR3 is TGCGCCAGCAGCTCTGGGGTGTCTGAGGAGCAGTTCTTC. This gives the protein CASSSGVSEEQFF. The rearrangement links TRBV5-1 to TRBJ2-1; D gene unclear. Trimming removed 3 bases from V and 10 bases from J, with 14 bases in between. The CDR3 consists of 13 residues. CDR1 is SGHRS, CDR2 YFSETQ, per germline.

This sequence joins TRBV19 and TRBJ1-2, with a tentative D call TRBD1 (5 bases). The CDR3 runs to 14 residues. Trimming took 5 bases from V and 6 from J, leaving 16 bases between them. Germline V CDR1 and CDR2: LNHDA, SQIVND (reference sequence). CDR3 amino acids: CASSEVGGRDGYTF. The CDR3 DNA reads TGTGCCAGTAGTGAAGTCGGGGGTCGCGATGGCTACACCTTC.

This chain joins TRBV2 and TRBJ2-3; maybe TRBD2 (5 bases). There are 15 residues in the CDR3. Looked up from germline, CDR1 is SNHLY and CDR2 is FYNNEI. With 6 bases removed from V and 6 bases from J, the gap between germline ends came to 19 bases. CDR3 in amino acids: CASSGRSWERDTQYF. The CDR3 region has the DNA TGTGCCAGCAGCGGTCGGAGCTGGGAGCGGGATACGCAGTATTTT.

The chain combines TRBV5-1 with TRBJ2-1; D not resolved. The CDR3 loop spans 15 amino acids. Between the trimmed V and J ends, which lost 4 bases and 2 bases, there was a span of 13 bases. Germline V gives CDR1 SGHRS, CDR2 YFSETQ. CDR3 sequence reads: CASSTDLSTYNEQFF. The CDR3, as DNA: TGCGCCAGCAGCACCGATTTGAGCACCTACAATGAGCAGTTCTTC.

The chain recombines TRBV28 with TRBJ2-7; 11 nucleotides match TRBD2. Germline V gene data show CDR1 as MDHEN and CDR2 as SYDVKM. The V gene end was trimmed by 6 bases and the J gene end by 2 bases; junction bases not matched to a gene: 9. The CDR3 totals 16 residues. CDR3 residues: CASRPPGTSGAYEQYF. The CDR3 DNA sequence: TGTGCCAGCAGACCTCCCGGGACTAGCGGTGCCTACGAGCAGTACTTC.